These T cell receptor beta chains were read from a single sample in a study of blood T cell repertoires in COVID-19. Profiled with immunoSEQ multiplex PCR; TCRdb holds only in-frame clones, not every one. Among 150,000 or so clones listed, approximately 86% were seen once. The sequencing input was peripheral blood. Every receptor here comes from a man between 60 and 75 years old with COVID-19, enrolled during active disease. The CDR3 runs from the conserved cysteine through the conserved F or W. D genes are given only for firm matches. Some rows have no size entry. The others give once, few or many, or a class for an expanded clone.

14	few	TRBJ1-2	TRBV28	TRBD1	TGTGCCAGCAGACCTACTGGACAGGGGAAGGGCTACACCTTC	CASRPTGQGKGYTF
15	NA	TRBJ2-7	TRBV19	TRBD2	TGTGCCAGTAGTGTAGCGGGAGGGCCCTCCTACGAGCAGTACTTC	CASSVAGGPSYEQYF
16	NA	TRBJ2-1	TRBV14	NA	TGTGCCAGCAGCCATCGTAGGCAGCAGGGTCGGGATGAGCAGTTCTTC	CASSHRRQQGRDEQFF
14	NA	TRBJ1-1	TRBV4-3	TRBD1	TGCGCCAGCAGCCAAGAAAGGCAGGGGGCGACGTCTTTCTTT	CASSQERQGATSFF
14	NA	TRBJ1-1	TRBV19	NA	TGTGCCAGTAGTATAGGGGGCTCGCCCACTGAAGCTTTCTTT	CASSIGGSPTEAFF
15	NA	TRBJ2-1	TRBV9	NA	TGTGCCAGCAGCGGCCGACTCAATTTAAACAATGAGCAGTTCTTC	CASSGRLNLNNEQFF
17	NA	TRBJ2-2	TRBV19	TRBD2	TGTGCCAGTAGTGGGGGGGGAGGGCCGACGGACACCGGGGAGCTGTTTTTT	CASSGGGGPTDTGELFF
16	NA	TRBJ1-5	TRBV10-1	TRBD1	TGCGCCAGCAGTGAGAGGGGGCAGTTCCGGAGTCAGCCCCAGCATTTT	CASSERGQFRSQPQHF
14	NA	TRBJ1-2	TRBV19	TRBD1	TGTGCCAGTAGTGAGGGGACAGGGGGCTATGGCTACACCTTC	CASSEGTGGYGYTF
14	NA	TRBJ1-1	TRBV18	NA	TGTGCCAGCTCACCACTTACAGGGAACACTGAAGCTTTCTTT	CASSPLTGNTEAFF
16	NA	TRBJ2-1	TRBV5-4	TRBD2	TGTGCCAGCAGCCAGGGACTACGTAACTCCTACAATGAGCAGTTCTTC	CASSQGLRNSYNEQFF
17	NA	TRBJ2-5	TRBV6-2/TRBV6-3	NA	TGTGCCAGCAGTTACCCCGAGACTAGATTTCAACAAGAGACCCAGTACTTC	CASSYPETRFQQETQYF
14	NA	TRBJ1-1	TRBV5-6	TRBD1	TGTGCCAGCAGGCGACAGGGTTATGACACTGAAGCTTTCTTT	CASRRQGYDTEAFF
14	NA	TRBJ1-1	TRBV11-1	NA	TGTGCCAGCAGCTTAGTTTCGGGGAACACTGAAGCTTTCTTT	CASSLVSGNTEAFF
15	NA	TRBJ1-2	TRBV18	NA	TGTGCCAGCTCAAACCAAACCACAGGGCACTATGGCTACACCTTC	CASSNQTTGHYGYTF
14	NA	TRBJ1-5	TRBV6-6	NA	TGTGCCAGCAAGAGACAAAATAGCAATCAGCCCCAGCATTTT	CASKRQNSNQPQHF
16	NA	TRBJ2-3	TRBV5-5	NA	TGTGCCAGCAGCTTGGGAAGGGGGGGAGCTACAGATACGCAGTATTTT	CASSLGRGGATDTQYF
15	NA	TRBJ1-5	TRBV28	TRBD1	TGTGCCAGCACCCCCGGGGGACAGCAAAGACAGCCCCAGCATTTT	CASTPGGQQRQPQHF
13	NA	TRBJ2-3	TRBV7-2	NA	TGTGCCAGCAGCTTAATGCACGGAGATACGCAGTATTTT	CASSLMHGDTQYF
14	NA	TRBJ2-5	TRBV7-3	TRBD1	TGTGCCAGCAGCAAAGAGGGGGCCGTGGAGACCCAGTACTTC	CASSKEGAVETQYF